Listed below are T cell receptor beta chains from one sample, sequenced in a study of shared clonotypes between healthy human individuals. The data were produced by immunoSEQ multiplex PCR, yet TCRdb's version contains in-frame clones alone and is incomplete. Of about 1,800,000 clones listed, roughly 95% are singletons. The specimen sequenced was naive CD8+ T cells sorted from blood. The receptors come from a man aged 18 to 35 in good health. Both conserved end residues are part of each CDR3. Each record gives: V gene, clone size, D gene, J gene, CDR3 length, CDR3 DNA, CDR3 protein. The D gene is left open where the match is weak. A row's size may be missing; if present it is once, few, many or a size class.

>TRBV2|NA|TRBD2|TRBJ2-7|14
TGTGCCAGCACCGATGGGGGGGTCACCTACGAGCAGTACTTC
CASTDGGVTYEQYF
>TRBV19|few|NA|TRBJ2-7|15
TGTGCCAGTAGTCCGGGCGAGGCGAGCTCCTACGAGCAGTACTTC
CASSPGEASSYEQYF
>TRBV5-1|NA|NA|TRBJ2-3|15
TGCGCCAGCAGCTTGGAGGGTGACCCCCTAGATACGCAGTATTTT
CASSLEGDPLDTQYF
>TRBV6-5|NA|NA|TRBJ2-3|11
TGTGCCAGCAGCGAGGCAGATACGCAGTATTTT
CASSEADTQYF
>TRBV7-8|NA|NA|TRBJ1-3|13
TGTGCCAGCAGCTTAAATAATGGAAACACCATATATTTT
CASSLNNGNTIYF
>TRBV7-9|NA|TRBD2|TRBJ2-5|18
TGTGCCAGCAGCTTAGGACCACTAGCGGGTCTATTTCAAGAGACCCAGTACTTC
CASSLGPLAGLFQETQYF
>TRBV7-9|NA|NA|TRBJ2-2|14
TGTGCCAGCAGCTTAGCACCATCCCCCGGGGAGCTGTTTTTT
CASSLAPSPGELFF
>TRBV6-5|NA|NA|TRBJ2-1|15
TGTGCCAGCAGTTACGATCACGGGGCCGGGAATGAGCAGTTCTTC
CASSYDHGAGNEQFF
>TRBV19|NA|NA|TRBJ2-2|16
TGTGCCAGTAGTATAGTCCACTTTGCGAACACCGGGGAGCTGTTTTTT
CASSIVHFANTGELFF
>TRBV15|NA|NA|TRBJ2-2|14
TGTGCCGCAAGGTGGGGCGCGGACACCGGGGAGCTGTTTTTT
CAARWGADTGELFF
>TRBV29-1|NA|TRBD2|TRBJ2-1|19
TGCAGCGTTGAAGTCCACGGATCTAGCGGGGTTCTCTCCTACAATGAGCAGTTCTTC
CSVEVHGSSGVLSYNEQFF
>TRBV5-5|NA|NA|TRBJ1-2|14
TGTGCCAGCAGCTCCAACCGTGTGGGTGGGGCCTCCACCTTC
CASSSNRVGGASTF
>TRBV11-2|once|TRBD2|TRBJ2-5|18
TGTGCCAGCAGCTTAGTGGGGCGTCCTAGCGGGTACCAAGAGACCCAGTACTTC
CASSLVGRPSGYQETQYF
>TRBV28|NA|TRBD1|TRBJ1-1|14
TGTGCCAGCAGCCTTTCCAGGGGGGCCACTGAAGCTTTCTTT
CASSLSRGATEAFF
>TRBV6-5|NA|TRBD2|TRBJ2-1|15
TGTGCCAGCAGTCGAAGCGGGAGGGCCTACAATGAGCAGTTCTTC
CASSRSGRAYNEQFF
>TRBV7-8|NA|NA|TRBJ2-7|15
TGTGCCAGCAGCTTGGGGCTATCAATTAACTACGAGCAGTACTTC
CASSLGLSINYEQYF
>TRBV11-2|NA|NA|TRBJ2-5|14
TGTGCCAGCAGCTTGATAAGCCTACAAGAGACCCAGTACTTC
CASSLISLQETQYF
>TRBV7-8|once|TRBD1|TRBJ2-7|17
TGTGCCAGCAGCTTATCTCATACGGGACAGGGGGATTACGAGCAGTACTTC
CASSLSHTGQGDYEQYF
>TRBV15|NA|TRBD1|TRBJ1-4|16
TGTGCCACCAGTCCCGGGACAGGGGTCCTTGGGGAAAAACTGTTTTTT
CATSPGTGVLGEKLFF
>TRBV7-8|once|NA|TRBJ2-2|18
TGTGCCAGCAGCTTAGAAGATACGGGCATTTGGGACACCGGGGAGCTGTTTTTT
CASSLEDTGIWDTGELFF
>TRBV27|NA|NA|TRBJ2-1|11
TGTGCCAGCACGGACTTCAATGAGCAGTTCTTC
CASTDFNEQFF
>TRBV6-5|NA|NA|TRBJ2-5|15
TGTGCCAGCAGTTACAGGGGTCCAGTTCCAGAGACCCAGTACTTC
CASSYRGPVPETQYF
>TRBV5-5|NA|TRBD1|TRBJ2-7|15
TGTGCCAGCAGCTTGGCCCTAGTGACAGGGGGCGAGCAGTACTTC
CASSLALVTGGEQYF
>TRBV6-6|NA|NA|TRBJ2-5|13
TGTGCCAGCAGTTACGGGTTCCAAGAGACCCAGTACTTC
CASSYGFQETQYF
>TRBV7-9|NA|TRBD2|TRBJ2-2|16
TGTGCCAGCAGCGCGTTAGCGGGAGGGAACACCGGGGAGCTGTTTTTT
CASSALAGGNTGELFF
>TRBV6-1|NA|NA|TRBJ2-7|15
TGTGCCAGCAGTGAACAGGGCTTGGGGCCCTACGAGCAGTACTTC
CASSEQGLGPYEQYF
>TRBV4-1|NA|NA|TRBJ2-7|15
TGCGCCAGCAGCCAAGATAGCGAAAGATTCTACGAGCAGTACTTC
CASSQDSERFYEQYF
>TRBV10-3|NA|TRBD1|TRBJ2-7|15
TGTGCCACGCTGGACAGGGGGATTGGCACCTACGAGCAGTACTTC
CATLDRGIGTYEQYF
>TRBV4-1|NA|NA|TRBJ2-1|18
TGCGCCAGCAGCCACCAACCGACGGGGACGAGCTCCTACAATGAGCAGTTCTTC
CASSHQPTGTSSYNEQFF
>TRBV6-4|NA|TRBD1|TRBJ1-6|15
TGTGCCAGCAGAACTGGGACAGCGAGTAATTCACCCCTCCACTTT
CASRTGTASNSPLHF
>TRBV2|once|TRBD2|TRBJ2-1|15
TGTGCCAACCTACTCGGGACTAGCAGTTACAATGAGCAGTTCTTC
CANLLGTSSYNEQFF
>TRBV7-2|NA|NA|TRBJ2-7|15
TGTGCCAGCAGCCCTTTTGTGGGTTCTTCCTACGAGCAGTACTTC
CASSPFVGSSYEQYF
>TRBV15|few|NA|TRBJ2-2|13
TGTGCCACCAGCAGAGATGACACCGGGGAGCTGTTTTTT
CATSRDDTGELFF
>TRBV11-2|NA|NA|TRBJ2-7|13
TGTGCCAGCAGCCACAGTTCAACCTACGAGCAGTACTTC
CASSHSSTYEQYF
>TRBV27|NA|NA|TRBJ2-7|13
TGTGCCAGCAGTTTATCTTTTCCCTACGAGCAGTACTTC
CASSLSFPYEQYF
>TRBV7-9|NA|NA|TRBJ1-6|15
TGTGCCAGTGGACGTGAGGGAGACTATAATTCACCCCTCCACTTT
CASGREGDYNSPLHF
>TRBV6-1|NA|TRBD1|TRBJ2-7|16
TGTGCCAGCAGTGGGATTCGGACAGGGGCGGCTGGTGAGCAGTACTTC
CASSGIRTGAAGEQYF
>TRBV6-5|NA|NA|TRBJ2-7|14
TGTGCCAGCAGTTACTCTGAGAGATGGCATGAGCAGTACTTC
CASSYSERWHEQYF
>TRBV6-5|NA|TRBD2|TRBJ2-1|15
TGTGCCAGCAGTTTAATAGCGGGGGTTTACAATGAGCAGTTCTTC
CASSLIAGVYNEQFF
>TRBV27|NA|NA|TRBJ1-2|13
TGTGCCAGCAGTTTCGGTGGTAACTATGGCTACACCTTC
CASSFGGNYGYTF
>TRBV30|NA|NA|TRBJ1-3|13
TGTGCCTGGAGTAGATTCTCTGGAAACACCATATATTTT
CAWSRFSGNTIYF
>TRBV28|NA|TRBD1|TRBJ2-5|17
TGTGCCAGCAGCCATACCCCGGGACAGGACCCTCAAGAGACCCAGTACTTC
CASSHTPGQDPQETQYF
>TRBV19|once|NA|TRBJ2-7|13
TGTGCCACCTCAGACAGGCCACCGGACGAGCAGTACTTC
CATSDRPPDEQYF
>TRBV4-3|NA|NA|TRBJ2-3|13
TGCGCCAGCAGCCAAGTATTCGTGGATACGCAGTATTTT
CASSQVFVDTQYF
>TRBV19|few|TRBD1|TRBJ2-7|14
TGTGCCAGTAGTATCGGACAGGGGGCAGGCGAGCAGTACTTC
CASSIGQGAGEQYF
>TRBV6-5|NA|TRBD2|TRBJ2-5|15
TGTGCCAGCAGTTCTAGCGGGAGGGCCATAGAGACCCAGTACTTC
CASSSSGRAIETQYF
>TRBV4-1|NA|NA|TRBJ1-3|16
TGCGCCAGCAGCCAAGACCAAACATACTCTGGAAACACCATATATTTT
CASSQDQTYSGNTIYF
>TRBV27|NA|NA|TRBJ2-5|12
TGTGCCAGCAGGGGATACCAAGAGACCCAGTACTTC
CASRGYQETQYF
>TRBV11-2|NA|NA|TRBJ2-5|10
TGTGCCAGCAGCCAGGAGACCCAGTACTTC
CASSQETQYF
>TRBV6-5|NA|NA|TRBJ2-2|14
TGTGCCAGCAGTTACCATTCAGGGCCCGGGGAGCTGTTTTTT
CASSYHSGPGELFF
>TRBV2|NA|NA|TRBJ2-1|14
TGTGCCTGGGGAGGCCGGAGCTCCTACAATGAGCAGTTCTTC
CAWGGRSSYNEQFF
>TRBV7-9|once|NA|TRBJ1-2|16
TGTGCCAGCAGCTTAGGCCTTCAGCCCGGCTCTGGCGGCTACACCTTC
CASSLGLQPGSGGYTF
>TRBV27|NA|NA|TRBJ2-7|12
TGTGCCAGCAGTTCAACCATTGGGCAGCAGTACTTC
CASSSTIGQQYF
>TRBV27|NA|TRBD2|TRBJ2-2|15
TGTGCCAGCAGACTAGCGGGAGGATGGACCGGGGAGCTGTTTTTT
CASRLAGGWTGELFF
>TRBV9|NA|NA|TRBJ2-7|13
TGTGCCAGCGGCCCCGGGACCACCTACGAGCAGTACTTC
CASGPGTTYEQYF